These 17 T cell receptor beta chains came from one sample sequenced in a study of T cells after yellow fever vaccination. Via MiXCR, TCRdb re-called the 5' RACE reads, giving one row per CDR3 protein. Among 45,000 to 65,000 distinct CDR3 sequences listed, more than 6.5% were seen once. Sequencing was performed on CD8+ T cells not binding an NS4B(214-222) dextramer, sorted from PBMCs, taken roughly 46 days after the first yellow fever vaccination. The receptors were gathered from a man aged 18 to 30 who received the YFV17D yellow fever vaccine.

This clonotype was detected a few times. The genes are TRBV4-1 and TRBJ2-5, with D hard to call. CDR3 length equals 15 residues. The V end lost 6 bases, the J end lost 5 bases, and 19 bases lay between the germline ends. From germline, CDR1 is MGHRA and CDR2 YSYEKL. The CDR3 nucleotides read TGCGCCAGCAGTTTAATGGGCAGGACGGAGGAGACCCAGTACTTC. It specifies CASSLMGRTEETQYF.

This clonotype was detected a few times. The genes are TRBV10-3 and TRBJ1-3; 10 bases are shared with TRBD1. The CDR3 loop spans 14 amino acids. Germline assignment: CDR1 ENHRY and CDR2 SYGVKD. Trimming cost V 6 bases and J 2 bases; bases outside gene matches: 1. The CDR3 here is CAISGTGAGNTIYF. The CDR3 nucleotides are TGTGCCATCAGCGGGACAGGGGCTGGAAACACCATATATTTT.

CDR3 coding DNA: TGTGCCAGCAGCTTAGATGCTTGGGGGGGAGGGAACACCGGGGAGCTGTTTTTT. As protein: CASSLDAWGGGNTGELFF. This chain uses TRBV11-2 with TRBJ2-2; 7 positions match TRBD2. J was trimmed by 1 base and V by 0 bases; bases with no gene match: 8. Germline-derived CDR1 and CDR2 are SGHAT and FQNNGV. CDR3 length: 18 amino acids.

This clonotype has ten or more counts. The chain joins TRBV12-3 or TRBV12-4 to TRBJ1-4; D gene uncertain. V gave up 6 bases and J gave up 8 bases, with 16 bases separating them. CDR3 length: 14 residues. The CDR3 here is CASSPRTLREKLFF. The CDR3 nucleotides read TGTGCCAGCAGCCCAAGGACCCTAAGGGAAAAACTGTTTTTT.

The rearrangement joins TRBV7-9 to TRBJ1-1, with D unclear. The CDR3 extends over 15 amino acids. Germline CDR1 is SEHNR and CDR2 is FQNEAQ (reference sequence). Trimming shortened V by 1 base and J by 3 bases, and 12 bases separated the two germline ends. Here the CDR3 reads CASSLEWSGDTEAFF. DNA for the CDR3: TGTGCCAGCAGCTTAGAGTGGAGTGGGGACACTGAAGCTTTCTTT.

This clonotype was picked up a small number of times. V is TRBV12-3 or TRBV12-4 and J is TRBJ1-2; a possible D gene is TRBD1 (5 bases). The V end lost 6 bases, the J end lost 8 bases, and 19 bases lay between the germline ends. The CDR3 contains 14 residues. This CDR3 is CASRPLSGTGGYTF. The DNA for the CDR3 is TGTGCCAGCAGGCCCCTTTCAGGGACTGGCGGCTACACCTTC.

V gene TRBV11-1 combines with J gene TRBJ2-1; D may be TRBD2 (6 bases). Trimming took off 1 base at V and 0 bases at J, with 22 bases between the two ends. Per the germline V gene, CDR1 is SGHAT and CDR2 is FQDESV (reference sequence). There are 20 residues in the CDR3. The CDR3 loop reads CASSLETGEAYVRSYNEQFF. The DNA of the CDR3 is TGTGCCAGCAGCTTAGAGACGGGGGAAGCTTACGTGCGCTCCTACAATGAGCAGTTCTTC. Looking up the rest from reference TRBV11-1 and TRBJ2-1 gives the full variable domain: EAEVAQSPRYKITEKSQAVAFWCDPISGHATLYWYRQILGQGPELLVQFQDESVVDDSQLPKDRFSAERLKGVDSTLKIQPAELGDSAMYLCASSLETGEAYVRSYNEQFFGPGTRLTVL.

In its sample, this clonotype was seen many times. The V and J genes are TRBV28 and TRBJ2-7; D is unclear. Germline CDR1 and CDR2: MDHEN and SYDVKM. The length of the CDR3 is 12 residues. Trimming removed 8 bases from V and 3 bases from J, with 11 bases in between. The CDR3 spells CASSPRGYEQYV. CDR3 nucleotide sequence: TGTGCCAGCTCCCCACGCGGCTACGAGCAGTACGTC.

This clonotype occurred many times. The rearrangement joins TRBV10-3 to TRBJ2-7, with 14 bases aligning to TRBD2. V shed 0 bases, J shed 4 bases, and the junction held 2 bases outside the gene matches. The CDR3 totals 16 residues. Germline V gives CDR1 ENHRY, CDR2 SYGVKD. DNA of the CDR3: TGTGCCATCAGTGAGTCTAGGACTAGCGGGGGGTACGAGCAGTACTTC. Amino acid sequence: CAISESRTSGGYEQYF.

This clonotype is termed medium-sized (0.01 to 0.1%). The chain recombines TRBV6-2 or TRBV6-3 with TRBJ2-1; 7 bases fit TRBD1. The length of the CDR3 is 14 residues. Germline trimming cut 6 bases from V and 7 bases from J; bases unmatched to any gene: 9. The germline V gene has CDR1 MNHEY and CDR2 SVGEGT. The CDR3, as DNA: TGTGCCAGCAGGGTGGGGACAGTGGGGAATGAGCAGTTCTTC. Encoded protein: CASRVGTVGNEQFF.

This clonotype showed up many times. The rearrangement uses TRBV7-2 and TRBJ1-5; tentative D call: TRBD1 (5 bases). Trimming cost V 4 bases and J 1 base, with 8 bases left between them. In germline, CDR1 is SGHTA, CDR2 FQGNSA. The CDR3 has 14 amino acids. This CDR3 reads CASSSRQSNQPQHF. In DNA form, the CDR3 reads TGTGCCAGCAGCTCGCGACAGAGCAATCAGCCCCAGCATTTT.

This clonotype has just a few counts. The J gene is TRBJ2-2, the V gene TRBV6-2 or TRBV6-3, with D maybe TRBD2 (5 bases). Trimming stripped 4 bases from V and 5 bases from J, with 14 bases between. CDR1 and CDR2 from the germline V gene are MNHEY and SVGEGT. The CDR3 extends over 15 amino acids. CDR3 bases: TGTGCCAGCAGTTTTGACATCGGAGGAACCGGGGAGCTGTTTTTT. As protein: CASSFDIGGTGELFF.

This clonotype was counted at least ten times. This chain links TRBV20-1 with TRBJ2-2; the D gene is possibly TRBD1 (5 bases). Trimming cost V 2 bases and J 1 base, with 8 bases left between them. This CDR3 comprises 14 residues. Germline loops: CDR1 DFQATT, CDR2 SNEGSKA (reference sequence). The CDR3 DNA reads TGCAGTGCTAGAATCGGACAGAACACCGGGGAGCTGTTTTTT. Translating gives CSARIGQNTGELFF.

The chain recombines TRBV7-2 with TRBJ1-1, with D possibly matching TRBD1 (5 bases). The germline V gene has CDR1 SGHTA and CDR2 FQGNSA. CDR3 length equals 15 residues. With 7 bases removed from V and 4 bases from J, the gap between germline ends came to 19 bases. The CDR3 DNA is TGTGCCAGCAACTCAGGCCGGAGGGGAGGCACTGAAGCTTTCTTT. Encoded protein: CASNSGRRGGTEAFF.

At least ten counts were recorded for this clonotype. This chain joins TRBV15 and TRBJ2-7, with D perhaps being TRBD1 or TRBD2 (5 bases each). The CDR3 totals 14 residues. The germline V gene encodes CDR1 LNHNV and CDR2 YYDKDF (reference sequence). The ends were cut back, 2 bases at V and 5 bases at J, with 13 bases in the middle. The CDR3, as DNA: TGTGCCACCAGCAGATCCGGGACGGCTAACGAGCAGTACTTC. Translating it yields CATSRSGTANEQYF.

The chain recombines TRBV4-3 with TRBJ2-3, with no clear D. This CDR3 comprises 14 residues. Deletions cut 3 bases from V and 4 bases from J, with 11 bases between. Looked up from germline, CDR1 is LGHNA and CDR2 is YSLEER. The CDR3 nucleotides read TGCGCCAGCAGCCACAAGCCCAACGCAGATACGCAGTATTTT. The encoded protein is CASSHKPNADTQYF.

This clonotype was observed many times. The V gene is TRBV7-9, the J gene TRBJ1-4; D is unclear. Deletions cut 5 bases from V and 6 bases from J, with 19 bases between. CDR1 and CDR2 (germline): SEHNR, FQNEAQ (reference sequence). The CDR3 contains 16 residues. CDR3 region: CASSPTRGERDEKLFF. The CDR3 DNA reads as TGTGCCAGCAGCCCTACTCGCGGTGAGCGGGATGAAAAACTGTTTTTT.